This entry describes one T cell receptor beta chain. Antigen: not known. This entry belongs to a study of molecular identifiers for immune sequencing clone quantification. Study information: With replicates, the RNA of around 20,000 or 99,000 naive CD8 cells was split five ways and four were sequenced.

Study observations and caveats: In naive cells, clones above 20 RNA copies held under 1% of molecules, whereas in effector cells they held over 97%. Highly expanded clone sizes could be underestimated by identical TCR molecules that share a barcode.

Bulk libraries came from a prior protocol with listed TCR primers. Via MiXCR, TCRdb re-called the PCR reads, giving one row per CDR3 protein. The data show about 500,000 distinct CDR3 sequences, approximately 25% seen once. Germline values: CDR1 SGHRS, CDR2 YFSETQ. Between the trimmed V and J ends, which lost 0 bases and 5 bases, there was a span of 8 bases. The CDR3 has 13 residues. The chain has TRBV5-1 and TRBJ1-1, with D unclear. The TCR sequence derives from a human donor in good health. Some libraries in this study had Jurkat cell RNA spiked in. Sequenced material: naive CD8+ T cells from blood, with Jurkat cell RNA spiked in. The subset is: FACS-sorted CD8+CD4-CCR7+CD45RA+ naive T cells. Here the CDR3 reads CASSLVSETEAFF. Here the CDR3 DNA reads TGCGCCAGCAGCTTGGTTTCCGAGACTGAAGCTTTCTTT.